The clone carrying this T cell receptor beta chain occurred a few times. The data originate from a study of T-cell reconstitution after alpha-beta-depleted transplantation in children. Unique molecular identifiers were built into the TCRbeta library. TCRdb re-analysed the PCR reads in MiXCR, keeping a single row per CDR3 protein. The sample records about 400,000 distinct CDR3 sequences, roughly 22% being singletons. The receptor was isolated from a human donor who donated a stem cell graft to a child with acute myeloid leukemia. The source material was PBMCs from the stem cell graft donor, sampled from the stem cell graft.

CDR3: CASSQGTDKVWGSPLHF. The CDR3 bases are TGCGCCAGCAGCCAAGGGACCGACAAGGTTTGGGGTTCACCCCTCCACTTT. The gene calls are TRBV4-3 and TRBJ1-6, with no clear D. Per the germline V gene, CDR1 is LGHNA and CDR2 is YSLEER. Trimming pared 1 base from V and 9 bases from J, leaving 19 bases between. The length of the CDR3 is 17 residues.